The 29 T cell receptor beta chains listed next were all sequenced from one sample in a study of cytomegalovirus exposure and HLA in healthy donors. It was with 60 Vbeta and 13 Jbeta primers that the PCR ran. Measured with immunoSEQ multiplex PCR; TCRdb has only the in-frame clones, and not every one. The profile covers about 120,000 clones, with more than 65% appearing a single time and roughly 1.5% taken by the ten largest. What was sequenced was PBMCs. The source of these receptors is a woman between 18 and 30 years old in good health and CMV-seronegative.

This chain uses TRBV9 with TRBJ2-3, with D possibly matching TRBD2 (5 bases). Germline loops: CDR1 SGDLS, CDR2 YYNGEE. The CDR3 is 14 residues long. Deletions cut 0 bases from V and 5 bases from J, with 10 bases between. The DNA of the CDR3 is TGTGCCAGCAGCGTAGCTACGAGGGTAGATACGCAGTATTTT. Translation: CASSVATRVDTQYF.

The chain has TRBV10-1 and TRBJ2-3; D is perhaps TRBD2 (5 bases). V lost 0 bases and J 8 bases, leaving 18 bases between the germline ends. The germline CDR1 and CDR2 sequences are WNHNN and SYGVQD (reference sequence). The CDR3 sequence is 16 residues long. The CDR3 nucleotides read TGCGCCAGCAGTGAGTCGGTAGGGAGTGGTTCGGGTACGCAGTATTTT. As protein: CASSESVGSGSGTQYF.

This chain links TRBV9 with TRBJ2-1; 7 nucleotides match TRBD2. Trimming at V came to 5 bases and at J to 0 bases, leaving 11 bases not matched to a gene. Germline CDR1 is SGDLS and CDR2 is YYNGEE. The CDR3 is 17 amino acids. The CDR3 loop reads CASSGSGIKSSYNEQFF. The CDR3 DNA follows: TGTGCCAGCAGTGGGAGCGGGATCAAAAGCTCCTACAATGAGCAGTTCTTC.

CDR3 region: CASSQEIHNSYEQYF. The CDR3 DNA is TGCGCCAGCAGCCAAGAGATTCACAACAGCTACGAGCAGTACTTC. The gene calls are TRBV4-1 and TRBJ2-7; D remains unclear. Looked up from germline, CDR1 is MGHRA and CDR2 is YSYEKL. V lost 0 bases and J 3 bases, leaving 12 bases between the germline ends. The CDR3 length is 15 residues.

A few counts support this clone. The chain has TRBV5-4 and TRBJ1-4; 8 bases map to TRBD1. The CDR3 contains 14 residues. The germline V gene has CDR1 SGHNT and CDR2 YYREEE (reference sequence). Germline trimming cut 3 bases from V and 8 bases from J; bases unmatched to any gene: 6. CDR3: CASSSGGLGEKLFF. The CDR3 DNA reads as TGTGCCAGCAGCTCAGGGGGCTTGGGGGAAAAACTGTTTTTT.

This chain links TRBV5-1 with TRBJ1-1; D unresolved. Germline CDR1 reads SGHRS; CDR2 reads YFSETQ. CDR3 length: 13 amino acids. With 2 bases removed from V and 6 bases from J, the gap between germline ends came to 11 bases. CDR3 DNA sequence: TGCGCCAGCAGCTTCGAATCAGTCGCTGAAGCTTTCTTT. It translates to CASSFESVAEAFF.

This chain connects TRBV19 to TRBJ2-1, with a weak D call TRBD1 (8 bases). The CDR3 extends over 15 amino acids. Trimming took off 5 bases at V and 4 bases at J, with 15 bases between the two ends. Germline loops: CDR1 LNHDA, CDR2 SQIVND (reference sequence). CDR3 bases: TGTGCCAGTAGTTCTACAGGGGGGGGTTACAATGAGCAGTTCTTC. It codes for CASSSTGGGYNEQFF.

V gene TRBV5-5 combines with J gene TRBJ1-5; D remains ambiguous. V gave up 0 bases and J gave up 4 bases, with 11 bases separating them. Looked up from germline, CDR1 is SGHKS and CDR2 is YYEKEE (reference sequence). The CDR3 has 15 amino acids. For the CDR3, the DNA is TGTGCCAGCAGCTTGGGTGGCAACAGTAATCAGCCCCAGCATTTT. Its translation: CASSLGGNSNQPQHF.

The V and J genes are TRBV5-1 and TRBJ2-3; the match to TRBD2 covers 7 bases. Germline V lookup: CDR1 SGHRS, CDR2 YFSETQ. V was clipped by 0 bases and J by 2 bases; unmatched bases: 3. The CDR3 extends over 15 amino acids. The CDR3 DNA reads as TGCGCCAGCAGCTTGGTGGCGGGGGTCACAGATACGCAGTATTTT. Translation gives CASSLVAGVTDTQYF.

The chain joins TRBV30 to TRBJ1-1, with D perhaps matching TRBD1 (5 bases). V was cut by 3 bases and J by 7 bases, with 15 bases left in between. Looked up from germline, CDR1 is GTSNPN and CDR2 is SVGIG (reference sequence). This CDR3 spans 13 amino acids. CDR3 in DNA: TGTGCCTGGAGGGAGGGGCCTTGGGGTGAAGCTTTCTTT. Amino acids: CAWREGPWGEAFF.

The CDR3 sequence: CASSLARTGSNEQYF. DNA for the CDR3: TGTGCCAGCAGCTTAGCGAGGACAGGGAGCAACGAGCAGTACTTC. V gene TRBV7-2 combines with J gene TRBJ2-7; TRBD1 aligns across 8 bases. CDR1 SGHTA and CDR2 FQGNSA come from the germline V gene. V was clipped by 0 bases and J by 5 bases; unmatched bases: 6. The CDR3 has 15 amino acids.

The CDR3 here is CASSLAGGGSNQPQHF. In DNA, the CDR3 is TGTGCCAGCAGCCTAGCGGGGGGCGGTAGCAATCAGCCCCAGCATTTT. The chain employs TRBV13 and TRBJ1-5, with TRBD1 as a possible D gene (6 bases). V was pared by 5 bases and J by 0 bases, with 14 bases between. The CDR3 is 16 residues long. Germline CDR1 and CDR2: PRHDT and FYEKMQ (reference sequence).

The chain carries TRBV6-1 and TRBJ1-5; TRBD1 matches 7 bases. From germline, CDR1 is MNHNS and CDR2 SASEGT. With V trimmed by 2 bases and J by 3 bases, 4 bases remained unmatched. The CDR3 has 15 residues. CDR3 in amino acids: CASSEWDSHNQPQHF. The CDR3 nucleotides are TGTGCCAGCAGTGAATGGGACAGCCACAATCAGCCCCAGCATTTT.

The rearrangement links TRBV7-6 to TRBJ2-7; D is perhaps TRBD1 (6 bases). The V and J ends lost 2 bases and 1 base respectively, with 9 bases between them. Germline values: CDR1 SGHVS, CDR2 FNYEAQ. The CDR3 length is 14 residues. The chain's CDR3 is CASSLNRDSYEQYF. In nucleotides, the CDR3 is TGTGCCAGCAGCTTAAACAGGGATTCCTACGAGCAGTACTTC.

This chain connects TRBV7-3 to TRBJ2-3; D is undetermined. This CDR3 region has 14 residues. Trimming stripped 5 bases from V and 6 bases from J, with 15 bases between. Germline values: CDR1 SGHTA, CDR2 FQGTGA. The DNA of the CDR3 is TGTGCCAGCAGCGTCGCCGGCCTGAGGGATACGCAGTATTTT. Amino acids: CASSVAGLRDTQYF.

The chain uses TRBV18 and TRBJ1-1; TRBD1 aligns across 8 bases. This CDR3 region has 15 residues. Looked up from germline, CDR1 is KGHSH and CDR2 is LQKENI. With V trimmed by 1 base and J by 7 bases, 8 bases remained unmatched. The CDR3 here is CASSPLGQGGSEAFF. The CDR3 region has the DNA TGTGCCAGCTCACCACTTGGACAGGGAGGGAGTGAAGCTTTCTTT. Full variable domain (missing parts from reference TRBV18 and TRBJ1-1): NAGVMQNPRHLVRRRGQEARLRCSPMKGHSHVYWYRQLPEEGLKFMVYLQKENIIDESGMPKERFSAEFPKEGPSILRIQQVVRGDSAAYFCASSPLGQGGSEAFFGQGTRLTVV.

In this sample, this clone turned up once. The chain couples TRBV5-1 to TRBJ1-3; D may be TRBD1 (5 bases). CDR3 size: 16 residues. The V end lost 1 base, the J end lost 0 bases, and 11 bases lay between the germline ends. Germline V gene sequence: CDR1 SGHRS, CDR2 YFSETQ. CDR3 residues: CASSLFGGDSGNTIYF. For the CDR3, the DNA is TGCGCCAGCAGCTTGTTTGGAGGGGACTCTGGAAACACCATATATTTT.

This chain joins TRBV28 and TRBJ1-2; 8 bases align to TRBD1. Germline V gene lookup returns CDR1 MDHEN and CDR2 SYDVKM. The CDR3 loop spans 15 amino acids. J was trimmed by 2 bases and V by 7 bases; bases with no gene match: 9. As DNA, the CDR3 is TGTGCCAGCAATACACAGGGGGAGTCAAACTATGGCTACACCTTC. Translation: CASNTQGESNYGYTF.

The chain uses TRBV18 and TRBJ1-3; 7 nucleotides line up with TRBD1. Germline-derived CDR1 and CDR2 are KGHSH and LQKENI. V shed 10 bases, J shed 8 bases, and the junction held 11 bases outside the gene matches. This CDR3 has 13 amino acids. The CDR3 DNA is TGTGCCACGAGGCTCGCAGGGGGAGACACCATATATTTT. It specifies CATRLAGGDTIYF.

The chain links TRBV5-1 to TRBJ1-1; TRBD1 is a possible D gene (5 bases). Trimming left V 0 bases short and J 0 bases short, with 15 bases between. This CDR3 is built from 17 residues. Germline CDR1 is SGHRS and CDR2 is YFSETQ. For the CDR3, the DNA is TGCGCCAGCAGCTTGGGGGGGACTGTTCTGGTGAACACTGAAGCTTTCTTT. It translates to CASSLGGTVLVNTEAFF.

The chain joins TRBV6-5 to TRBJ2-1; 7 bases fit TRBD1. The CDR3 sequence is 15 residues long. The V and J ends lost 2 bases and 5 bases, in that order; junction bases with no gene match: 6. Germline assignment: CDR1 MNHEY and CDR2 SVGAGI. The CDR3 region has the DNA TGTGCCAGCAGTTACGGACAGGAGTGGGACAATGAGCAGTTCTTC. Translation gives CASSYGQEWDNEQFF.

The chain couples TRBV5-4 to TRBJ1-6; 8 positions agree with TRBD1. The CDR3 extends over 15 amino acids. Trimming cost V 3 bases and J 9 bases; bases outside gene matches: 8. CDR1 is SGHNT, CDR2 YYREEE, per germline (reference sequence). The CDR3 protein is CASSSQTGEGSPLHF. As DNA, the CDR3 is TGTGCCAGCAGCTCCCAGACAGGGGAAGGTTCACCCCTCCACTTT.

In this sample, this clone turned up once. The chain is built from TRBV12-5 and TRBJ1-1; TRBD1 is a possible D gene (5 bases). Per the germline V gene, CDR1 is LGHNT and CDR2 is FRNRAP. V was shortened by 6 bases and J by 10 bases, with 12 bases between the two germline ends. There are 11 residues in the CDR3. The CDR3 protein is CASGPERGAFF. CDR3 nucleotide sequence: TGTGCTAGTGGCCCAGAAAGGGGAGCTTTCTTT.

V is TRBV4-1 and J is TRBJ2-1, with 14 bases fitting TRBD2. Germline assignment: CDR1 MGHRA and CDR2 YSYEKL. V shed 2 bases, J shed 8 bases, and the junction held 8 bases outside the gene matches. CDR3 length equals 17 residues. CDR3 nucleotides: TGCGCCAGCAGCCAAACGCGACTAGCGGGAGGGCCGGATGAGCAGTTCTTC. Its translation is CASSQTRLAGGPDEQFF.

In regard to this clone: The junction differs from germline at one of its ends, possibly a read error. The chain couples TRBV7-9 to TRBJ2-1; D gene uncertain. This CDR3 region has 16 residues. The V gene's germline CDR1 is SEHNR and CDR2 FQNEAQ (reference sequence). The CDR3 loop is CSSSQPLSPSYNEQFF. For the CDR3, the DNA is TGTTCCAGCAGCCAACCACTTTCCCCCTCCTACAATGAGCAGTTCTTC.

The chain carries TRBV6-5 and TRBJ2-5; TRBD1 matches at 10 bases. Trimming took 6 bases from V and 7 from J; bases not matched to a gene: 8. There are 14 residues in the CDR3. Germline values: CDR1 MNHEY, CDR2 SVGAGI. CDR3 loop: CASRDRGYQGTQYF. DNA for the CDR3: TGTGCCAGCAGGGACAGGGGGTATCAGGGGACCCAGTACTTC.

The chain carries TRBV7-8 and TRBJ1-5; 10 bases agree with TRBD1. Germline V CDR1 and CDR2: SGHVS, FQNEAQ. Trimming removed 5 bases from V and 0 bases from J; junction bases left unmatched: 16. CDR3 length: 20 residues. As DNA, the CDR3 is TGTGCCAGCAGCGGCGGATTTCGGGACAGGGGATCCCTTAGCAATCAGCCCCAGCATTTT. It codes for CASSGGFRDRGSLSNQPQHF.

The chain has TRBV9 and TRBJ1-4; 8 positions agree with TRBD1. Per germline, CDR1 SGDLS and CDR2 YYNGEE. The CDR3 is made up of 15 amino acids. Germline trimming cut 0 bases from V and 7 bases from J; bases unmatched to any gene: 5. CDR3 amino acids: CASSVARGRSEKLFF. Here the CDR3 DNA reads TGTGCCAGCAGCGTAGCCAGGGGGCGAAGTGAAAAACTGTTTTTT.

The chain carries TRBV25-1 and TRBJ1-2; possibly TRBD1 for D (5 bases). Germline-derived CDR1 and CDR2 are MGHDK and SYGVNS. This CDR3 comprises 14 residues. V lost 2 bases and J 8 bases, leaving 15 bases between the germline ends. CDR3 nucleotides: TGTGCCAGCAGTGAAGGGGCAGGGTGGCGGGGCTACACCTTC. It encodes CASSEGAGWRGYTF.